The rows below give T cell receptor beta chains drawn from one sample of a study of T-cell memory formation after mild COVID-19. Each CDR3 protein gets one entry after TCRdb re-called the 5' RACE reads with MiXCR. Of 50,000 or so distinct CDR3 sequences listed, around 10% are singletons. The specimen sequenced was PBMCs or a T cell subset sorted from them (not recorded which). The receptors originated from an adult woman who had mild COVID-19 (a few samples of this study predate the infection). Cell type and time point are not known. CDR3s include the opening cysteine and the closing phenylalanine or tryptophan. A D gene is named only where the DNA matches it firmly. Not all rows give a size; the values are once, few, many and, for expanded clones, a class.

v_gene	d_gene	abundance	j_gene	CDR3nt	CDR3aa
TRBV14	TRBD1	.	TRBJ2-1	TGTGCCAGCAGCTACCGGGACAGGGTACGAGGCTCCTACAATGAGCAGTTCTTC	CASSYRDRVRGSYNEQFF
TRBV6-1	TRBD1	.	TRBJ1-2	TGTGCCAGCAAACCGGGACAGGGGGCTGGCTACACCTTC	CASKPGQGAGYTF
TRBV9	TRBD2	few	TRBJ2-3	TGTGCCAGCAGCGAGACCTCGGGGGGAAGCACAGATACGCAGTATTTT	CASSETSGGSTDTQYF
TRBV20-1	TRBD2	.	TRBJ2-4	TGCAGTGCTAGAGCGTCTAGCGGGGACTGGAACATTCAGTACTTC	CSARASSGDWNIQYF
TRBV9	.	many	TRBJ2-6	TGTGCCAGCAGCGTACGGTTCGAAGGGGGACTCCCCGACTCTGGGGCCAACGTCCTGACTTTC	CASSVRFEGGLPDSGANVLTF
TRBV4-1	.	.	TRBJ2-3	TGCGCCAGCAGCCAAGTGGGGGCCGTAGATACGCAGTATTTT	CASSQVGAVDTQYF
TRBV29-1	TRBD1	.	TRBJ1-2	TGCAGCGGGACTGGGACAGACTATGGCTACACCTTC	CSGTGTDYGYTF
TRBV20-1	.	few	TRBJ1-1	TGCAGTGCTAGAGCTTGGGCGGGTCGTACCGACACTGAAGCTTTCTTT	CSARAWAGRTDTEAFF
TRBV24-1	TRBD2	few	TRBJ2-7	TGTGCCACCAGTGAGACTAGCGGGGGCCGCGAGCAGTACTTC	CATSETSGGREQYF
TRBV12-3/TRBV12-4	.	few	TRBJ1-2	TGTGCCAGCAGTCCCAATTCTCTAGGCTACACCTTC	CASSPNSLGYTF
TRBV15	TRBD1	few	TRBJ1-6	TGTGCCACCAGCAGAGGAGGGCAGGGGGCGAATAATTCACCCCTCCACTTT	CATSRGGQGANNSPLHF
TRBV3-1	.	few	TRBJ2-7	TGTGCCAGCAGCCCCCTTAACTCCTACGAGCAGTACTTC	CASSPLNSYEQYF
TRBV12-3/TRBV12-4	.	many	TRBJ2-2	TGTGCCAGCAGTTTTTTACTTAACACCGGGGAGCTGTTTTTT	CASSFLLNTGELFF
TRBV12-3/TRBV12-4	TRBD1	.	TRBJ1-1	TGTGCCAGCGGCCCTGGGACAGCAAACACTGAAGCTTTCTTT	CASGPGTANTEAFF
TRBV4-3	TRBD2	many	TRBJ2-3	TGCGCCAGCAGCAATCTCCCGGGGGGGGGCACAGATACGCAGTATTTT	CASSNLPGGGTDTQYF
TRBV5-1	.	few	TRBJ2-7	TGCGCCAGCAGCACAACCTACGAGCAGTACTTC	CASSTTYEQYF
TRBV7-9	.	.	TRBJ1-1	TGTGCCAGCAGCCCACCGGGACCTGGCGCTGAAGCTTTCTTT	CASSPPGPGAEAFF
TRBV12-3/TRBV12-4	TRBD2	few	TRBJ2-7	TGTGCCAGCAGGCTATCGGGGAGCGGGGGGCTGGCCTACGAGCAGTACTTC	CASRLSGSGGLAYEQYF
TRBV6-6	.	.	TRBJ2-4	TGTGCCAGCAGTTACACAGAAAACATTCAGTACTTC	CASSYTENIQYF
TRBV3-1	.	.	TRBJ1-5	TGTGCCAGCAGCCAAGAGTGGCAGAATCAGCCCCAGCATTTT	CASSQEWQNQPQHF
TRBV25-1	.	.	TRBJ1-1	TGTGCCAGCAAGAGGGGTTTCACTGAAGCTTTCTTT	CASKRGFTEAFF
TRBV12-3/TRBV12-4	TRBD1	few	TRBJ1-2	TGTGCCAGCAGTCCTGACAGGGCAAACTATGGCTACACCTTC	CASSPDRANYGYTF
TRBV7-2	.	.	TRBJ1-5	TGTGCCAGCAGCTTAGCGGTCAGGAATCAGCCCCAGCATTTT	CASSLAVRNQPQHF
TRBV27	.	.	TRBJ2-2	TGTGCCAGCAGCCTTACAGGCACCGGGGAGCTGTTTTTT	CASSLTGTGELFF
TRBV24-1	.	.	TRBJ1-1	TGTGCCACCAGTGATTCCTACTCGGGGGGGGACACTGAAGCTTTCTTT	CATSDSYSGGDTEAFF
TRBV24-1	TRBD2	many	TRBJ2-3	TGTGCCACCAGTGATCCAGGACTAGCGGGAGGATCCACAGATACGCAGTATTTT	CATSDPGLAGGSTDTQYF
TRBV7-6	.	.	TRBJ1-3	TGTGCCAGCAGCTCTAGTTCGGTCTCTGGAAACACCATATATTTT	CASSSSSVSGNTIYF
TRBV29-1	.	few	TRBJ2-1	TGCAGCGTTGAACCGGGCCTTGAGCAGTTCTTC	CSVEPGLEQFF
TRBV4-3	.	many	TRBJ2-3	TGCGCCAGCAGCCAAGATAGGGGGACCACAGATACGCAGTATTTT	CASSQDRGTTDTQYF
TRBV18	TRBD1	.	TRBJ1-5	TGTGCCAGCTCACAGGACAGGAGGAGCAATCAGCCCAAGCATTTT	CASSQDRRSNQPKHF
TRBV27	.	few	TRBJ2-5	TGTGCCAGCAGTTCGCCGTTTAGGGGCGAGACCCAGTACTTC	CASSSPFRGETQYF
TRBV7-3	.	few	TRBJ2-1	TGTGCCAGCAGCTTAATAGGAGGGGCCTCCTACAATGAGCAGTTCTTC	CASSLIGGASYNEQFF
TRBV4-1	TRBD2	few	TRBJ2-3	TGCGCCAGCAGCCAAGATCGTTCAATGGCGGGAGTGGATACGCAGTATTTT	CASSQDRSMAGVDTQYF
TRBV6-6	TRBD1	.	TRBJ1-1	TGTGCCAGCAGTTACTCCGACAGGGTGGGTGAAGCTTTCTTT	CASSYSDRVGEAFF
TRBV15	.	.	TRBJ2-7	TGTGCCACCAGCAGAGAACCTTTGGGCGAGCAGTACTTC	CATSREPLGEQYF
TRBV19	TRBD2	.	TRBJ2-1	TGTGCCAGTAGTTCCACCGGGGGGGCAGCCTACAATGAGCAGTTCTTC	CASSSTGGAAYNEQFF
TRBV27	.	few	TRBJ2-2	TGTGCCAGCAGTTCGCCGGGGGTGAACACCGGGGAGCTGTTTTTT	CASSSPGVNTGELFF
TRBV4-3	.	many	TRBJ2-3	TGCGCCAGCAGCCCATTAGCGATTAGCACAGATACGCAGTATTTT	CASSPLAISTDTQYF
TRBV2	.	.	TRBJ2-7	TGTGCCAGCACGGACCCCGGGACAAACTACGAGCAGTACTTC	CASTDPGTNYEQYF
TRBV7-2	.	many	TRBJ1-1	TGTGCCAGCAGCCACCTGGGAGGGACTGAAGCTTTCTTT	CASSHLGGTEAFF
TRBV14	.	few	TRBJ1-1	TGTGCCAGCAGCCAAGACTGGGGGTTAGGAGCTTTCTTT	CASSQDWGLGAFF
TRBV6-6	TRBD1	.	TRBJ1-1	TGTGCCAGCACCCGGCGGGACAGGGGGACTGAAGCTTTCTTT	CASTRRDRGTEAFF
TRBV9	TRBD1	many	TRBJ2-7	TGTGCCAGCAGCATCGGGACAGGGGCCTACGAGCAGTACTTC	CASSIGTGAYEQYF
TRBV5-1	TRBD1	.	TRBJ2-5	TGCGCCAGCAGCTTGGCCGGGACAGGGGAAGAGACCCAGTACTTC	CASSLAGTGEETQYF
TRBV5-1	TRBD2	medium-sized	TRBJ2-7	TGCGCCAGCAGCGAGCGACTAGCGGGACGCTACGAGCAGTACTTC	CASSERLAGRYEQYF
TRBV2	.	many	TRBJ2-2	TGTGCCAGCGTAACTAGTAGAACCGGGGAGCTGTTTTTT	CASVTSRTGELFF
TRBV25-1	TRBD1	.	TRBJ1-2	TGTGCCAGCAGTGCAAACCAGGGGGCGGGCGGCTACACCTTC	CASSANQGAGGYTF
TRBV6-1	TRBD2	once	TRBJ2-7	TGTGCCAGCAGTCGACTAGCGGGGGCTCATTACGAGCAGTACTTC	CASSRLAGAHYEQYF
TRBV12-3/TRBV12-4	.	.	TRBJ1-1	TGTGCCAGCAGTTTAGATGGGGACACTGAAGCTTTCTTT	CASSLDGDTEAFF
TRBV12-3/TRBV12-4	.	few	TRBJ1-2	TGTGCCAGCAGCCGATATGGCTACACCTTC	CASSRYGYTF
TRBV5-6	TRBD1	many	TRBJ2-5	TGTGCCAGCAGTCGTGGGACAGGGCAAGAGACCCAGTACTTC	CASSRGTGQETQYF
TRBV20-1	TRBD2	many	TRBJ2-6	TGCAGTGCGGGGGGGAGCTCTGGGGCCAACGTCCTGACTTTC	CSAGGSSGANVLTF
TRBV29-1	TRBD1	many	TRBJ2-1	TGCAGCGTTGAGGTGACAGGGGGCATGACTGAGCAGTTCTTC	CSVEVTGGMTEQFF
TRBV7-3	.	.	TRBJ2-3	TGTGCCAGCAGCTTAGGGGCAAGGGGTCAGGGGACAGATACGCAGTATTTT	CASSLGARGQGTDTQYF
TRBV10-2	.	few	TRBJ2-2	TGCGCCAGCAGTGAGAGGACGGGGGTGAGCACCGGGGAGCTGTTTTTT	CASSERTGVSTGELFF
TRBV19	TRBD1	.	TRBJ2-1	TGTGCCACCGCTCATTCGGACAGGGAGCAGTTCTTC	CATAHSDREQFF